This is a list of T cell receptor beta chains from one sample in a study of Ad26.COV2.S vaccination and SARS-CoV-2 variants. The assay was immunoSEQ multiplex PCR, and TCRdb's table has in-frame clones only and misses some. The sample yields roughly 320,000 clones, just over 85% seen once. The specimen was peripheral blood, collected in a trial of Ad26.COV2.S vaccine versus placebo. The receptors stem from a person between 18 and 65 years old who received the Ad26.COV2.S COVID-19 vaccine or a placebo. Both conserved end residues are part of each CDR3. D genes are given only for firm matches. Expanded clones are given a class, and other clones once, few, many or no size at all.

d_call: -
clone_size: -
j_call: TRBJ1-5
v_call: TRBV13
cdr3_aa: CASSLRPNQPQHF
cdr3_nt: TGTGCCAGCAGCCTCCGACCGAATCAGCCCCAGCATTTT

d_call: TRBD1
clone_size: -
j_call: TRBJ1-1
v_call: TRBV6-5
cdr3_aa: CASTFWDRGQRAFF
cdr3_nt: TGTGCCAGCACCTTCTGGGACAGGGGGCAACGTGCTTTCTTT

d_call: -
clone_size: few
j_call: TRBJ1-6
v_call: TRBV6-2/TRBV6-3
cdr3_aa: CASSLEVTNSPLHF
cdr3_nt: TGTGCCAGCAGTTTGGAAGTTACGAATTCACCCCTCCACTTT

d_call: TRBD2
clone_size: once
j_call: TRBJ2-3
v_call: TRBV25-1
cdr3_aa: CASSSSSLAIWGGAQYF
cdr3_nt: TGTGCCAGCAGTAGTTCGAGTCTAGCTATTTGGGGGGGGGCGCAGTATTTT

d_call: -
clone_size: -
j_call: TRBJ1-3
v_call: TRBV4-1
cdr3_aa: CASSQGGRNTIYF
cdr3_nt: TGCGCCAGCAGCCAAGGAGGGAGAAACACCATATATTTT

d_call: -
clone_size: few
j_call: TRBJ1-5
v_call: TRBV7-2
cdr3_aa: CASSLKGWGQPQHF
cdr3_nt: TGTGCCAGCAGCTTAAAGGGATGGGGGCAGCCCCAGCATTTT

d_call: -
clone_size: -
j_call: TRBJ2-3
v_call: TRBV14
cdr3_aa: CASSLRQDFYTDTQYF
cdr3_nt: TGTGCCAGCAGCCTACGACAGGACTTCTACACAGATACGCAGTATTTT

d_call: -
clone_size: -
j_call: TRBJ1-2
v_call: TRBV7-9
cdr3_aa: CASSAANRNHYTF
cdr3_nt: TGTGCCAGCAGCGCCGCGAACAGGAACCACTACACCTTC

d_call: -
clone_size: -
j_call: TRBJ1-4
v_call: TRBV30
cdr3_aa: CAWRDRPREGEKLFF
cdr3_nt: TGTGCCTGGAGGGACCGGCCAAGGGAAGGTGAAAAACTGTTTTTT

d_call: -
clone_size: -
j_call: TRBJ2-7
v_call: TRBV4-1
cdr3_aa: CASSLQISYEQYF
cdr3_nt: TGCGCCAGCAGCCTACAGATCTCCTACGAGCAGTACTTC

d_call: -
clone_size: -
j_call: TRBJ1-2
v_call: TRBV4-3
cdr3_aa: CASSQNIANYGYTF
cdr3_nt: TGCGCCAGCAGCCAAAACATAGCTAACTATGGCTACACCTTC

d_call: TRBD2
clone_size: -
j_call: TRBJ2-1
v_call: TRBV11-1
cdr3_aa: CASSPGLAGSYNEQFF
cdr3_nt: TGTGCCAGCAGCCCGGGACTAGCGGGGTCCTACAATGAGCAGTTCTTC

d_call: -
clone_size: -
j_call: TRBJ2-3
v_call: TRBV7-3
cdr3_aa: CASSSRASSADTQYF
cdr3_nt: TGTGCCAGCAGCTCCCGTGCCTCTAGTGCAGATACGCAGTATTTT

d_call: TRBD2
clone_size: -
j_call: TRBJ2-3
v_call: TRBV4-2
cdr3_aa: CASSQDRGLAGGQDTQYF
cdr3_nt: TGTGCCAGCAGCCAAGATCGGGGACTAGCGGGGGGCCAAGATACGCAGTATTTT

d_call: -
clone_size: -
j_call: TRBJ2-2
v_call: TRBV18
cdr3_aa: CASSAGGLNTGELFF
cdr3_nt: TGTGCCAGCTCGGCAGGAGGCCTAAACACCGGGGAGCTGTTTTTT

d_call: -
clone_size: -
j_call: TRBJ1-2
v_call: TRBV19
cdr3_aa: CASSPDSTLYGYTF
cdr3_nt: TGTGCCAGTAGTCCGGACTCGACCCTCTATGGCTACACCTTC

d_call: TRBD1
clone_size: -
j_call: TRBJ1-2
v_call: TRBV7-4
cdr3_aa: CASSLLIGQGDYYGYTF
cdr3_nt: TGTGCCAGCAGCTTACTAATCGGACAGGGGGATTACTATGGCTACACCTTC

d_call: TRBD1
clone_size: -
j_call: TRBJ1-2
v_call: TRBV30
cdr3_aa: CAWDNGQGAFGGYTF
cdr3_nt: TGTGCCTGGGATAACGGACAGGGGGCTTTTGGGGGCTACACCTTC

d_call: -
clone_size: -
j_call: TRBJ1-6
v_call: TRBV3-1/TRBV3-2
cdr3_aa: CASSSWIGNSPLHF
cdr3_nt: TGTGCCAGCAGCTCCTGGATAGGTAATTCACCCCTCCACTTT

d_call: TRBD2
clone_size: -
j_call: TRBJ2-5
v_call: TRBV3-1/TRBV3-2
cdr3_aa: CASSQEAGVFGTQYF
cdr3_nt: TGTGCCAGCAGCCAAGAAGCGGGGGTCTTCGGGACCCAGTACTTC

d_call: -
clone_size: -
j_call: TRBJ2-2
v_call: TRBV18
cdr3_aa: CASSGTSLGELFF
cdr3_nt: TGTGCCAGCTCCGGGACATCCTTAGGGGAGCTGTTTTTT